A single sample gave rise to the 22 T cell receptor beta chains below, sequenced in a study of blood T cell repertoires in COVID-19. TCRdb's table, derived via immunoSEQ multiplex PCR, lists solely in-frame clones and lacks some. The table records fewer than 100,000 clones, nearly 90% of them present only once. Sequenced sample: peripheral blood. These receptors were taken from a man between 65 and 85 years old with acute or convalescent COVID-19.

The gene calls are TRBV28 and TRBJ1-6; 8 nucleotides align to TRBD1. Germline assignment: CDR1 MDHEN and CDR2 SYDVKM. CDR3 size: 15 residues. V shed 8 bases and J 9 bases; nucleotides not matched to a gene: 12. The DNA of the CDR3 is TGTGCCAGCTCCGAGAACAGGGGGTCAAGTTCACCCCTCCACTTT. Its protein product is CASSENRGSSSPLHF.

V is TRBV9 and J is TRBJ2-2, with unresolved D. In germline, CDR1 is SGDLS, CDR2 YYNGEE. This CDR3 is built from 15 residues. Trimming removed 4 bases from V and 1 base from J, with 11 bases in between. CDR3 amino acids: CASSPTLRNTGELFF. DNA of the CDR3: TGTGCCAGCAGCCCAACCCTGAGGAACACCGGGGAGCTGTTTTTT. Supplemented by reference TRBV9 and TRBJ2-2, the full variable domain reads DSGVTQTPKHLITATGQRVTLRCSPRSGDLSVYWYQQSLDQGLQFLIQYYNGEERAKGNILERFSAQQFPDLHSELNLSSLELGDSALYFCASSPTLRNTGELFFGEGSRLTVL.

This clone was seen once. The CDR3, as DNA: TGTGCCAGCAGCACGAGACAGGGCTATGGCTACACCTTC. Encoded protein: CASSTRQGYGYTF. The J gene is TRBJ1-2, the V gene TRBV9; 7 nucleotides agree with TRBD1. Trimming cost V 4 bases and J 4 bases; bases outside gene matches: 4. Germline CDR1 and CDR2: SGDLS and YYNGEE. This CDR3 is built from 13 residues.

The V call is TRBV19, the J call TRBJ2-5; D call uncertain. Trimming cost V 5 bases and J 2 bases, with 12 bases left between them. Per germline, CDR1 LNHDA and CDR2 SQIVND (reference sequence). The CDR3 totals 14 residues. The CDR3 bases are TGTGCCAGTAGTCCCCCGGGTGCACAAGAGACCCAGTACTTC. Residues: CASSPPGAQETQYF.

This chain links TRBV7-2 with TRBJ1-1; no reliable D call. V was clipped by 1 base and J by 0 bases, with 6 bases between them. The germline V gene has CDR1 SGHTA and CDR2 FQGNSA. The CDR3 contains 14 residues. DNA for the CDR3: TGTGCCAGCAGCTTAGTGACTCTGAACACTGAAGCTTTCTTT. Its translation is CASSLVTLNTEAFF.

The gene calls are TRBV6-1 and TRBJ1-2; 9 bases fit TRBD1. In germline, CDR1 is MNHNS, CDR2 SASEGT. The junction had 6 bases not matched to a gene; V was cut back by 3 bases and J by 4 bases. The CDR3 has 15 amino acids. CDR3 protein: CASSDGTGLIYGYTF. As DNA, the CDR3 is TGTGCCAGCAGTGATGGGACAGGGCTGATCTATGGCTACACCTTC.

The chain uses TRBV30 and TRBJ1-6; no firm D call. The ends were cut back, 4 bases at V and 7 bases at J, with 11 bases in the middle. Germline V CDR1 and CDR2: GTSNPN, SVGIG (reference sequence). The CDR3 has 13 residues. CDR3 protein: CAWMDRGNSPLHF. The CDR3 DNA reads TGTGCCTGGATGGATCGAGGGAATTCACCCCTCCACTTT.

The J gene is TRBJ1-1, the V gene TRBV2, with D uncertain. The V and J ends lost 7 bases and 1 base respectively, with 13 bases between them. CDR3 length: 14 residues. CDR1 SNHLY and CDR2 FYNNEI come from the germline V gene. CDR3 bases: TGTGCCAGCACTTGGGCCGGCCCGAACACTGAAGCTTTCTTT. Its protein is CASTWAGPNTEAFF.

This clone came up a few times. This chain uses TRBV9 with TRBJ1-1; D ambiguous. There are 16 residues in the CDR3. With 2 bases removed from V and 3 bases from J, the gap between germline ends came to 17 bases. Per germline, CDR1 SGDLS and CDR2 YYNGEE. The CDR3 DNA reads as TGTGCCAGCAGCGTGGCCGGGGTGGGGTTAGACACTGAAGCTTTCTTT. It is translated as CASSVAGVGLDTEAFF.

V gene TRBV2 combines with J gene TRBJ2-3, with TRBD2 identical over 7 bases. Germline V gene sequence: CDR1 SNHLY, CDR2 FYNNEI. V shed 9 bases and J 0 bases; nucleotides not matched to a gene: 3. This CDR3 has 13 amino acids. The DNA for the CDR3 is TGTGCCAGTCAGGGAGGGAGCACAGATACGCAGTATTTT. Residues: CASQGGSTDTQYF. The full variable domain, rest sourced from reference TRBV2 and TRBJ2-3, is EPEVTQTPSHQVTQMGQEVILRCVPISNHLYFYWYRQILGQKVEFLVSFYNNEISEKSEIFDDQFSVERPDGSNFTLKIRSTKLEDSAMYFCASQGGSTDTQYFGPGTRLTVL.

The chain recombines TRBV11-2 with TRBJ2-7; 7 bases align to TRBD1. This CDR3 spans 14 amino acids. Trimming took 5 bases from V and 6 from J; bases not matched to a gene: 10. The germline V gene has CDR1 SGHAT and CDR2 FQNNGV. In DNA form, the CDR3 reads TGTGCCAGCAGCCGACTGACAGGGAGCGGCGAGCAGTACTTC. It translates to CASSRLTGSGEQYF.

The genes are TRBV10-3 and TRBJ1-1; TRBD1 matches at 7 bases. The germline CDR1 and CDR2 sequences are ENHRY and SYGVKD. CDR3 length: 15 residues. J lost 3 bases, V lost 0 bases, and 4 bases had no gene match. The CDR3 nucleotides are TGTGCCATCAGTGAGTCGAGGACAGGAGACACTGAAGCTTTCTTT. Its translation: CAISESRTGDTEAFF.

J is TRBJ1-1 and V is TRBV29-1; 12 positions agree with TRBD1. In germline, CDR1 is SQVTM, CDR2 ANQGSEA. Unmatched junction bases numbered 10, after V lost 6 bases and J lost 5 bases. CDR3 size: 15 residues. CDR3 region: CSVGTGGQGWTEAFF. The CDR3 nucleotides are TGCAGCGTGGGGACAGGGGGCCAGGGGTGGACTGAAGCTTTCTTT.

This chain connects TRBV7-9 to TRBJ2-3; TRBD2 might be the D (6 bases). The CDR3 totals 14 residues. CDR1 and CDR2 (germline): SEHNR, FQNEAQ (reference sequence). V was trimmed by 5 bases and J by 1 base, leaving 10 bases between them. The CDR3 coding sequence is TGTGCCAGCAGCCCCTGGGGGGGCACAGATACGCAGTATTTT. Its protein is CASSPWGGTDTQYF.

The chain is built from TRBV7-2 and TRBJ1-1; 10 nucleotides line up with TRBD1. This CDR3 has 15 residues. Germline trimming cut 5 bases from V and 4 bases from J; bases unmatched to any gene: 7. The germline V gene has CDR1 SGHTA and CDR2 FQGNSA. The CDR3 DNA reads TGTGCCAGCAGCCCGACAGGGGGCTATGGCACTGAAGCTTTCTTT. This translates into CASSPTGGYGTEAFF.

V gene TRBV9 combines with J gene TRBJ2-7, with D tentatively TRBD2 (6 bases). The CDR3 has 15 amino acids. Germline V CDR1 and CDR2: SGDLS, YYNGEE. The V end was cut by 0 bases, the J end by 3 bases, with 13 bases between. The CDR3 loop reads CASSVGLAAIYEQYV. CDR3 sequence (DNA): TGTGCCAGCAGCGTAGGTTTAGCGGCCATCTACGAGCAGTACGTC.

This rearrangement joins TRBV5-1 to TRBJ2-6, with a weak D call TRBD1 (6 bases). There are 16 residues in the CDR3. Between the trimmed V and J ends, which lost 0 bases and 2 bases, there was a span of 9 bases. CDR1 and CDR2 from the germline V gene are SGHRS and YFSETQ. In DNA form, the CDR3 reads TGCGCCAGCAGCTTGGTGGCAGGGGCTGGGGCCAACGTCCTGACTTTC. It codes for CASSLVAGAGANVLTF.

The rearrangement links TRBV6-2 or TRBV6-3 to TRBJ1-6; 7 nucleotides match TRBD1. Germline trimming cut 2 bases from V and 0 bases from J; bases unmatched to any gene: 10. Per the germline V gene, CDR1 is MNHEY and CDR2 is SVGEGT. The CDR3 covers 19 residues. CDR3 loop: CASSYPRDRKSSYNSPLHF. The CDR3 coding sequence is TGTGCCAGCAGTTACCCCCGGGACAGAAAGAGCTCCTATAATTCACCCCTCCACTTT.

The J gene is TRBJ2-1, the V gene TRBV28, with 10 positions matching TRBD2. The CDR3 length is 14 residues. V lost 6 bases to trimming and J lost 7 bases; unmatched junction nucleotides: 6. Germline-derived CDR1 and CDR2 are MDHEN and SYDVKM. CDR3 sequence (DNA): TGTGCCAGCAGGGAACTAGCGGGGCGAAATGAGCAGTTCTTC. It yields the protein CASRELAGRNEQFF.

The chain recombines TRBV5-1 with TRBJ1-1, with 11 nucleotides matching TRBD1. Germline values: CDR1 SGHRS, CDR2 YFSETQ. This CDR3 comprises 16 residues. Unmatched junction bases numbered 3, after V lost 1 base and J lost 1 base. The CDR3 protein is CASSLTGTGGNTEAFF. CDR3 sequence (DNA): TGCGCCAGCAGCTTGACCGGGACAGGGGGGAACACTGAAGCTTTCTTT.

This chain connects TRBV12-3 or TRBV12-4 to TRBJ2-5; 7 bases agree with TRBD2. J was trimmed by 3 bases and V by 3 bases; bases with no gene match: 1. The length of the CDR3 is 13 residues. The CDR3 is CASSLLAEETQYF. CDR3 DNA: TGTGCCAGCAGTTTGCTAGCGGAAGAGACCCAGTACTTC.

The CDR3 DNA is TGTGCCAGCAGCGAGGGGCACACGAACACCGGGGAGCTGTTTTTT. Protein product: CASSEGHTNTGELFF. The chain has TRBV9 and TRBJ2-2, with D possibly being TRBD1 (5 bases). Germline V lookup: CDR1 SGDLS, CDR2 YYNGEE. The CDR3 consists of 15 residues. With 3 bases removed from V and 0 bases from J, the gap between germline ends came to 9 bases.